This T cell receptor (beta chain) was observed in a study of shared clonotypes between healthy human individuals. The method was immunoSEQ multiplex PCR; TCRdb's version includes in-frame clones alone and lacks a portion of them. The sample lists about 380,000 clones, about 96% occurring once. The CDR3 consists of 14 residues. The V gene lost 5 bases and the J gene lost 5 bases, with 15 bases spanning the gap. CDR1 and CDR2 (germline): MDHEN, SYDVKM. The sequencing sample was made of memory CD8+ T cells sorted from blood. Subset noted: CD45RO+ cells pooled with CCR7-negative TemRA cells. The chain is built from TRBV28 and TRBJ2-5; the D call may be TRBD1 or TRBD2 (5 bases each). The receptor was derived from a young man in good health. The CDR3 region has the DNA TGTGCCAGCAGTCTGGGGTGGGGGATGGAGACCCAGTACTTC. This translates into CASSLGWGMETQYF.